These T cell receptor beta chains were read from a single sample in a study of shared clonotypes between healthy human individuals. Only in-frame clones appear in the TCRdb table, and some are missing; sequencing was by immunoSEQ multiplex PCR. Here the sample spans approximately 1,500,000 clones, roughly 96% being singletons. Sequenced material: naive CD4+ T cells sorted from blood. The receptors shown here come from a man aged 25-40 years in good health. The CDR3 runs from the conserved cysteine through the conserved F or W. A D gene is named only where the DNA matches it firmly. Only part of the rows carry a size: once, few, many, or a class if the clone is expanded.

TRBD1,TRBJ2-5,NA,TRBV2,CASSSRTGLGETQYF,TGTGCCAGCAGTTCCCGGACAGGGCTGGGAGAGACCCAGTACTTC
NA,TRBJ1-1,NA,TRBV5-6,CASTRTDTEAFF,TGTGCCAGCACCAGGACAGACACTGAAGCTTTCTTT
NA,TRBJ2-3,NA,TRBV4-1,CASSQKQSQVGTDTQYF,TGCGCCAGCAGCCAAAAGCAATCCCAGGTCGGCACAGATACGCAGTATTTT
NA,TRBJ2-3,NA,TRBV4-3,CASSQGYLVRNNTQYF,TGCGCCAGCAGCCAAGGGTACCTAGTGAGAAATAATACGCAGTATTTT
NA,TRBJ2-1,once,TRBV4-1,CASSQGVVRTNNEQFF,TGCGCCAGCAGCCAAGGGGTTGTCAGGACTAACAATGAGCAGTTCTTC
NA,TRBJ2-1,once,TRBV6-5,CASSLTRGAYNEQFF,TGTGCCAGCAGCTTAACACGCGGGGCTTACAATGAGCAGTTCTTC
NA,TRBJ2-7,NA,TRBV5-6,CASSSGGPHRRYEQYF,TGTGCCAGCAGCTCTGGAGGGCCCCACCGTAGGTACGAGCAGTACTTC
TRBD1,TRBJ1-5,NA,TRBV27,CASSLRTGTNQPQHF,TGTGCCAGCAGTTTACGGACAGGGACCAATCAGCCCCAGCATTTT
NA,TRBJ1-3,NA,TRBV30,CAVRRQGGGNTIYF,TGTGCCGTAAGACGGCAGGGAGGCGGAAACACCATATATTTT
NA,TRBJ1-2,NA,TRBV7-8,CASSLVGGHGYTF,TGTGCCAGCAGCTTAGTTGGTGGCCATGGCTACACCTTC
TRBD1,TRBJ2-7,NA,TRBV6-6,CASSRPPGQNYEQYF,TGTGCCAGCAGTCGCCCCCCGGGACAGAACTACGAGCAGTACTTC
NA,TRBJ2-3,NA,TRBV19,CASSEVTDTQYF,TGTGCCAGTAGTGAGGTTACAGATACGCAGTATTTT
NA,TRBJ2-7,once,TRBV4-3,CASSPTSKSGEQYF,TGCGCCAGCAGCCCGACATCCAAGTCTGGCGAGCAGTACTTC
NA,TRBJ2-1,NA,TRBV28,CASNVGGSSSYNEQFF,TGTGCCAGCAATGTTGGCGGGTCCAGCTCCTACAATGAGCAGTTCTTC
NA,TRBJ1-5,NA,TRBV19,CASSQQGYLNQPQHF,TGTGCCAGTAGTCAGCAGGGATACCTAAATCAGCCCCAGCATTTT
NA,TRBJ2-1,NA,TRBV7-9,CASSLIGGNEQFF,TGTGCCAGCAGCTTAATAGGAGGCAATGAGCAGTTCTTC
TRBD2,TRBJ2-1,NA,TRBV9,CASSVHHLGLAGGPRSSYNEQFF,TGTGCCAGCAGCGTACATCATCTAGGACTAGCGGGAGGGCCTCGTAGCTCCTACAATGAGCAGTTCTTC
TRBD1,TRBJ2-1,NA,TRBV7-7,CASSPLTGLAYNEQFF,TGTGCTAGCAGCCCCCTGACAGGGTTAGCCTACAATGAGCAGTTCTTC
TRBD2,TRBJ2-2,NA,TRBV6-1,CASSVAGGDTGELFF,TGTGCCAGCAGTGTGGCGGGAGGGGATACCGGGGAGCTGTTTTTT
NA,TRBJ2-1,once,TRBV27,CASRRQANYNEQFF,TGTGCCAGCAGAAGACAGGCGAACTACAATGAGCAGTTCTTC
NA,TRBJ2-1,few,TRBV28,CASSQLRVRNEQFF,TGTGCCAGCAGTCAGCTCAGGGTTCGGAATGAGCAGTTCTTC
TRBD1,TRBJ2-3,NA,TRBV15,CATSRGGRTRPTDTQYF,TGTGCCACCAGCCGAGGGGGCCGGACTCGCCCCACAGATACGCAGTATTTT
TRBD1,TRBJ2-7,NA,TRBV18,CASSPSRDRPYEQYF,TGTGCCAGCTCACCTTCTCGGGACAGACCCTACGAGCAGTACTTC
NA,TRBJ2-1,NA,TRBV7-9,CASSPLAVTYNEQFF,TGTGCCAGCAGCCCATTAGCGGTTACCTACAATGAGCAGTTCTTC
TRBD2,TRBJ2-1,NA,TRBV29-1,CSVEESSVAGKNEQFF,TGCAGCGTTGAGGAATCCTCGGTAGCGGGAAAAAATGAGCAGTTCTTC
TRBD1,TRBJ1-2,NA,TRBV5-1,CASSLAATGALLGYTF,TGCGCCAGCAGCTTGGCCGCGACAGGGGCCCTTCTTGGCTACACCTTC